This T cell receptor beta chain was profiled in a study of shared T cell receptors in the human thymus. The method was immunoSEQ multiplex PCR; TCRdb's version includes in-frame clones alone and lacks a portion of them. The sample consists of hundreds of thousands of clones, 70% to 80% of them appearing once. The CDR3 consists of 17 residues. CDR1 and CDR2 (germline): LGHNA, YSLEER. Trimming at V came to 6 bases and at J to 5 bases, leaving 8 bases not matched to a gene. These data also featured in a second study, about human thymus T cells. That work adds: The donor group consisted of healthy Finnish infants who were having corrective surgery for congenital heart defects. Resected material from corrective heart surgery provided the thymus tissue analysed. Thymic and blood repertoires appeared to show biased V and J gene usage. In unrelated individuals, thymic repertoires overlapped highly, according to related research.

V usage is TRBV4-3 and J usage is TRBJ2-1; TRBD2 aligns across 15 bases. The receptor comes from a boy under three years old with a congenital heart defect. The specimen was thymocytes. The CDR3 nucleotides read TGCGCCAGCAGACGGACTAGCGGGAGGGCCAGGAACAATGAGCAGTTCTTC. Its translation: CASRRTSGRARNNEQFF.